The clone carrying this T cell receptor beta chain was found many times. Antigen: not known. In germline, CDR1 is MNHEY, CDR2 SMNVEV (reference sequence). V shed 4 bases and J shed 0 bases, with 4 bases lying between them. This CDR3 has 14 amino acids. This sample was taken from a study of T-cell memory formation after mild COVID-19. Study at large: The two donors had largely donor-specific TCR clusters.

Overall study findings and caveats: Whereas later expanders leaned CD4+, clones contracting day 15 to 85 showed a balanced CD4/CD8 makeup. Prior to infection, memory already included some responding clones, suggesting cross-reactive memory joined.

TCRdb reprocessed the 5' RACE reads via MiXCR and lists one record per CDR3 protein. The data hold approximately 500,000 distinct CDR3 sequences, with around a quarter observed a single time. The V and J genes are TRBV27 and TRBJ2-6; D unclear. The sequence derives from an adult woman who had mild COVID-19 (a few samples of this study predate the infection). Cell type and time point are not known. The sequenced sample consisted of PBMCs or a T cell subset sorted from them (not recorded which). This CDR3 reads CASSSLSGANVLTF. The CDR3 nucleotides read TGTGCCAGCAGTTCCCTCTCTGGGGCCAACGTCCTGACTTTC.